Listed here are 21 T cell receptor beta chains from one sample, sequenced in a study of T cells after yellow fever vaccination. TCRdb passed the 5' RACE reads through MiXCR, listing each CDR3 protein once. The data contain some 320,000 distinct CDR3 sequences, about 10% of them singletons. This material consisted of CD4+ T cells sorted from PBMCs, taken 45 days after the yellow fever booster vaccination. These receptor sequences come from a young man who received the YFV17D yellow fever vaccine.

This clonotype was picked up a small number of times. This rearrangement joins TRBV7-2 to TRBJ1-2; D uncertain. The CDR3 length is 15 residues. Germline V gene lookup returns CDR1 SGHTA and CDR2 FQGNSA. V lost 0 bases to trimming and J lost 0 bases, with 8 bases between them. The CDR3 reads CASSLAGTANYGYTF. CDR3 sequence (DNA): TGTGCCAGCAGCTTAGCGGGAACAGCTAACTATGGCTACACCTTC.

The V and J genes are TRBV7-2 and TRBJ2-7; TRBD2 might be the D (6 bases). The V gene's germline CDR1 is SGHTA and CDR2 FQGNSA. The CDR3 sequence is 15 residues long. Trimming cost V 3 bases and J 6 bases, with 18 bases left between them. The CDR3 loop reads CASSLRRDSRLEQYF. The CDR3, as DNA: TGTGCCAGCAGCTTGCGCCGGGACTCTCGGCTCGAGCAGTACTTC.

The chain links TRBV10-3 to TRBJ2-6; D remains unclear. V dropped 2 bases and J dropped 2 bases, with 7 bases sitting between them. In germline, CDR1 is ENHRY, CDR2 SYGVKD. The CDR3 length is 15 residues. The DNA for the CDR3 is TGTGCCATCAGTGAGGGACCGACTGGGGCCAACGTCCTGACTTTC. Translation gives CAISEGPTGANVLTF.

V usage is TRBV29-1 and J usage is TRBJ2-5; possible D gene TRBD1, 6 bases. V gave up 7 bases and J gave up 0 bases, with 9 bases separating them. The CDR3 totals 12 residues. Looked up from germline, CDR1 is SQVTM and CDR2 is ANQGSEA. Here the CDR3 DNA reads TGCAGCGGCGGACAGAACCAAGAGACCCAGTACTTC. It yields the protein CSGGQNQETQYF.

This clonotype has only a few counts. This rearrangement joins TRBV7-2 to TRBJ1-5; 8 nucleotides match TRBD1. CDR1 and CDR2 (germline): SGHTA, FQGNSA. CDR3 size: 15 residues. V dropped 5 bases and J dropped 5; count of bases not matched to a gene: 8. This chain's CDR3 is CASSQQGVGDQPQHF. CDR3 nucleotide sequence: TGTGCCAGCAGCCAACAGGGGGTAGGGGATCAGCCCCAGCATTTT.

CDR3 region: CASTSGVYTQYF. Here the CDR3 DNA reads TGTGCCAGCACTAGCGGGGTGTATACGCAGTATTTT. The V gene is TRBV6-2 or TRBV6-3, the J gene TRBJ2-3; 9 positions match TRBD2. Germline V gene sequence: CDR1 MNHEY, CDR2 SVGEGT. With V trimmed by 7 bases and J by 7 bases, 3 bases remained unmatched. The CDR3 loop spans 12 amino acids.

This clonotype was found a few times. CDR3 DNA: TGTGCCAGCAGACGAGCGGGGCTCACAGATACGCAGTATTTT. Translation gives CASRRAGLTDTQYF. This chain joins TRBV6-2 or TRBV6-3 and TRBJ2-3; 7 nucleotides agree with TRBD2. CDR1 MNHEY and CDR2 SVGEGT come from the germline V gene. The length of the CDR3 is 14 residues. The junction had 5 bases not matched to a gene; V was cut back by 6 bases and J by 2 bases.

V is TRBV14 and J is TRBJ1-6; tentatively, D is TRBD1 (5 bases). The CDR3 loop spans 16 amino acids. Trimming left V 4 bases short and J 8 bases short, with 18 bases between. Germline-derived CDR1 and CDR2 are SGHDN and FVKESK. The CDR3 loop is CASSRYTGFYHSPLHF. In DNA form, the CDR3 reads TGTGCCAGCAGCCGGTACACAGGTTTTTACCATTCACCCCTCCACTTT.

This chain links TRBV6-2 or TRBV6-3 with TRBJ2-1; 11 nucleotides align to TRBD2. Losses at the gene ends were 7 bases for V and 0 bases for J; bases not matched to a gene: 11. CDR3 length: 18 amino acids. Looked up from germline, CDR1 is MNHEY and CDR2 is SVGEGT. In nucleotides, the CDR3 is TGTGCCAGCAACCCACTAGCGGGGGCTACTAGCTCCTACAATGAGCAGTTCTTC. It translates to CASNPLAGATSSYNEQFF.

Concerning this clonotype itself: The conserved phenylalanine or tryptophan is not found at the CDR3 terminus, so this likely reflects a read error. The limits of the CDR3 on the DNA are not certain, so only TCRdb's listed CDR3 is given. V is TRBV9 and J is TRBJ2-7; TRBD1 is the table's D call, not checked against the DNA. The CDR3 is made up of 14 amino acids, end residues included. Germline lookup yields CDR1 SGDLS and CDR2 YYNGEE. The CDR3 protein is CASSVPGGRMSCGL.

The CDR3 protein is CASSLAGLGYTF. The CDR3 DNA sequence: TGTGCCAGCAGCTTAGCCGGACTTGGCTACACCTTC. The chain couples TRBV7-2 to TRBJ1-2; no definite D call. The CDR3 loop spans 12 amino acids. The germline gives CDR1 SGHTA, CDR2 FQGNSA. V was trimmed by 0 bases and J by 7 bases, leaving 6 bases between them.

V usage is TRBV6-5 and J usage is TRBJ1-2; a possible D gene is TRBD1 (6 bases). The CDR3 has 13 residues. Germline-derived CDR1 and CDR2 are MNHEY and SVGAGI. V was clipped by 6 bases and J by 1 base, with 9 bases between them. The CDR3 protein is CASREDSNYGYTF. The CDR3 coding sequence is TGTGCCAGCAGGGAGGACAGTAACTATGGCTACACCTTC.

This chain joins TRBV12-3 or TRBV12-4 and TRBJ1-4; maybe TRBD1 (5 bases). This CDR3 region has 16 residues. The V end was cut by 5 bases, the J end by 3 bases, with 16 bases between. CDR3 amino acids: CASSPGTYVANEKLFF. CDR3 DNA: TGTGCCAGCAGTCCCGGGACCTATGTGGCTAATGAAAAACTGTTTTTT.

V and J are TRBV5-1 and TRBJ1-1; no reliable D call. CDR3 size: 16 residues. Deletions cut 2 bases from V and 2 bases from J, with 16 bases between. Germline V gives CDR1 SGHRS, CDR2 YFSETQ. CDR3 residues: CASSLGNTDANTEAFF. In DNA, the CDR3 is TGCGCCAGCAGCTTAGGGAATACGGATGCAAACACTGAAGCTTTCTTT.

This clonotype was picked up many times. This chain uses TRBV5-1 with TRBJ1-1, with D maybe TRBD1 (6 bases). The CDR3 covers 14 residues. V was cut by 4 bases and J by 4 bases, with 14 bases left in between. Germline loops: CDR1 SGHRS, CDR2 YFSETQ. DNA for the CDR3: TGCGCCAGCAGCCTCCAGGGGTACCGCACTGAAGCTTTCTTT. It translates to CASSLQGYRTEAFF.

This clonotype came up a few times. The genes are TRBV12-3 or TRBV12-4 and TRBJ1-1; no clear D gene. Between the trimmed V and J ends, which lost 10 bases and 0 bases, there was a span of 15 bases. The CDR3 loop spans 14 amino acids. The CDR3 DNA is TGTGCCACAAGGAGGGCGGGTATGAACACTGAAGCTTTCTTT. It encodes CATRRAGMNTEAFF.

On this clonotype itself: A much larger clone differs by one base, so this may be a read error. The chain joins TRBV11-2 to TRBJ2-1; D not certain. CDR3 length equals 16 residues. From germline, CDR1 is SGHAT and CDR2 FQNNGV. The V and J ends lost 5 bases and 0 bases respectively, with 14 bases between them. The CDR3 DNA sequence: TGTGCCAGCAGCCCCGGCCCCCCTAGCTCCTACAATGAGCAGTTCTTC. Protein product: CASSPGPPSSYNEQFF.

This clonotype occurred a few times. The chain couples TRBV6-6 to TRBJ2-5; TRBD2 matches 10 bases. J gave up 5 bases and V 5 bases, and 5 bases lay outside the gene matches. The CDR3 length is 14 residues. In germline, CDR1 is MNHNY, CDR2 SVGAGI (reference sequence). The CDR3 spells CASSTTSGAETQYF. Here the CDR3 DNA reads TGTGCCAGCAGTACAACTAGCGGGGCGGAGACCCAGTACTTC.

This clonotype was recorded at least ten times. This chain uses TRBV11-2 with TRBJ2-3; TRBD2 matches at 10 bases. Germline values: CDR1 SGHAT, CDR2 FQNNGV. The CDR3 length is 15 residues. Trimming at V came to 5 bases and at J to 4 bases, leaving 6 bases not matched to a gene. For the CDR3, the DNA is TGTGCCAGCAGCCTGAGCGGGGGGGGCGCAGATACGCAGTATTTT. Amino acid sequence: CASSLSGGGADTQYF. The full variable domain, with the rest looked up from reference TRBV11-2 and TRBJ2-3, is EAGVAQSPRYKIIEKRQSVAFWCNPISGHATLYWYQQILGQGPKLLIQFQNNGVVDDSQLPKDRFSAERLKGVDSTLKIQPAKLEDSAVYLCASSLSGGGADTQYFGPGTRLTVL.

The sample holds a few counts of this clonotype. The chain combines TRBV19 with TRBJ1-1; no definite D call. V shed 1 base and J shed 8 bases, with 8 bases lying between them. The CDR3 consists of 12 residues. The V gene's germline CDR1 is LNHDA and CDR2 SQIVND (reference sequence). The CDR3, as DNA: TGTGCCAGTAGTATAGTTCCCTCGGAAGCTTTCTTT. Residues: CASSIVPSEAFF.

The rearrangement links TRBV9 to TRBJ2-3, with 10 bases that match TRBD1. The CDR3 spans 18 residues. V was pared by 0 bases and J by 5 bases, with 12 bases of the junction left unmatched. Germline V gene data show CDR1 as SGDLS and CDR2 as YYNGEE. Here the CDR3 reads CASSVGWAGTGAGDTQYF. The CDR3 region has the DNA TGTGCCAGCAGCGTAGGTTGGGCCGGGACAGGGGCGGGAGATACGCAGTATTTT.